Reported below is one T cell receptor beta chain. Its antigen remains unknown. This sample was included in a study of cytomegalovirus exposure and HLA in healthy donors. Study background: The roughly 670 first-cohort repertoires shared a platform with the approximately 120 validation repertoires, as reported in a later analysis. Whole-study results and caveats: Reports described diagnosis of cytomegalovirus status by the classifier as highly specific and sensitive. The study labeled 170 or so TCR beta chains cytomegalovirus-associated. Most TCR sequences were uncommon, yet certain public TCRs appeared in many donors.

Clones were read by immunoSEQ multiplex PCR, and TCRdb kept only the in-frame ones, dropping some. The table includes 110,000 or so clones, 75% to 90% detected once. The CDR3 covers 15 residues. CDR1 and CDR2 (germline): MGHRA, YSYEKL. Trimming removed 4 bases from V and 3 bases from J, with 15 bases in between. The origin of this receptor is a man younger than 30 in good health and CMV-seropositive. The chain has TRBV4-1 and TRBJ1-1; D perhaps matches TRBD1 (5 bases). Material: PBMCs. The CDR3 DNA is TGCGCCAGCAGCCCGCTCACTGGGGCGGACACTGAAGCTTTCTTT. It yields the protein CASSPLTGADTEAFF.